The 28 T cell receptor beta chains reported below all come from one sample, sequenced in a study of cytomegalovirus exposure and HLA in healthy donors. PCR employed 60 Vbeta and 13 Jbeta primers. Clones were read by immunoSEQ multiplex PCR, and TCRdb kept only the in-frame ones, dropping some. Of about 160,000 clones in the sample, roughly 80% were seen once. Sequencing was performed on PBMCs. These receptors were collected from a woman aged 45-65 years in good health and CMV-seronegative.

The CDR3 DNA follows: TGTGCCAGCAGTTATCGAGTCAGCACAGATACGCAGTATTTT. Its protein is CASSYRVSTDTQYF. V and J are TRBV6-5 and TRBJ2-3; D is unresolved. The CDR3 has 14 residues. CDR1 is MNHEY and CDR2 is SVGAGI in the germline V gene. V was pared by 3 bases and J by 0 bases, with 7 bases between.

This clone was seen once. V gene TRBV6-7 combines with J gene TRBJ1-1, with D uncertain. TRBV6-7 carries the ORF label, with uncertain function. Trimming pared 1 base from V and 3 bases from J, leaving 12 bases between. There are 15 residues in the CDR3. The CDR3: CASSYCRMGDTEAFF. The CDR3 coding sequence is TGTGCCAGCAGTTACTGCAGGATGGGAGACACTGAAGCTTTCTTT.

The V call is TRBV18, the J call TRBJ1-1; 10 nucleotides align to TRBD1. The germline gives CDR1 KGHSH, CDR2 LQKENI. J was trimmed by 6 bases and V by 6 bases; bases with no gene match: 13. This CDR3 has 16 amino acids. The CDR3 bases are TGTGCCAGCTCCTCGGGGACCGTCGGGACAGGGGCTGAAGCTTTCTTT. Translating gives CASSSGTVGTGAEAFF.

J is TRBJ1-1 and V is TRBV6-5, with 8 bases fitting TRBD1. The germline gives CDR1 MNHEY, CDR2 SVGAGI. The CDR3 has 15 residues. J was trimmed by 1 base and V by 4 bases; bases with no gene match: 5. The DNA of the CDR3 is TGTGCCAGCAGTTCTAGACAGGGGAGGAACACTGAAGCTTTCTTT. Protein: CASSSRQGRNTEAFF.

The chain uses TRBV5-6 and TRBJ2-5, with D tentatively TRBD1 (6 bases). The CDR3 extends over 14 amino acids. Germline V gives CDR1 SGHDT, CDR2 YYEEEE. The germline V and J ends were trimmed by 2 bases and 2 bases, with 10 bases remaining between them. The CDR3, as DNA: TGTGCCAGCAGCTTCGGGACAAAACAAGAGACCCAGTACTTC. It encodes CASSFGTKQETQYF.

This chain joins TRBV6-5 and TRBJ2-5, with TRBD1 matching over 9 bases. The germline gives CDR1 MNHEY, CDR2 SVGAGI. CDR3 length: 12 amino acids. V gave up 6 bases and J gave up 8 bases; unmatched junction bases: 4. DNA for the CDR3: TGTGCCAGCAGGCCGACAGGGGGAACCCAGTACTTC. Translated, it gives CASRPTGGTQYF.

There are a few counts of this clone. J is TRBJ2-3 and V is TRBV5-1, with D perhaps matching TRBD2 (5 bases). Germline CDR1 is SGHRS and CDR2 is YFSETQ. The CDR3 is 16 amino acids. Trimming left V 4 bases short and J 0 bases short, with 15 bases between. In DNA, the CDR3 is TGCGCCAGCAGCGGTCGACCGGGGTCTAGCACAGATACGCAGTATTTT. Amino acids: CASSGRPGSSTDTQYF.

The chain carries TRBV5-5 and TRBJ2-3, with a weak D call TRBD2 (6 bases). Germline assignment: CDR1 SGHKS and CDR2 YYEKEE (reference sequence). V lost 5 bases to trimming and J lost 3 bases, with 19 bases between them. The CDR3 consists of 16 residues. The CDR3 loop is CASSSGRQHLTDTQYF. Written as DNA, the CDR3 is TGTGCCAGCAGTTCTGGGAGGCAGCACCTAACAGATACGCAGTATTTT. Variable domain in full (rest from reference TRBV5-5 and TRBJ2-3): DAGVTQSPTHLIKTRGQQVTLRCSPISGHKSVSWYQQVLGQGPQFIFQYYEKEERGRGNFPDRFSARQFPNYSSELNVNALLLGDSALYLCASSSGRQHLTDTQYFGPGTRLTVL.

The chain carries TRBV7-2 and TRBJ2-2; D unclear. Germline V CDR1 and CDR2: SGHTA, FQGNSA. The V gene lost 5 bases and the J gene lost 7 bases, with 8 bases spanning the gap. There are 12 residues in the CDR3. DNA for the CDR3: TGTGCCAGCAGCGCACCAGTCGGGGAGCTGTTTTTT. Translating it yields CASSAPVGELFF. Complete variable domain (other parts from reference TRBV7-2 and TRBJ2-2): GAGVSQSPSNKVTEKGKDVELRCDPISGHTALYWYRQSLGQGLEFLIYFQGNSAPDKSGLPSDRFSAERTGGSVSTLTIQRTQQEDSAVYLCASSAPVGELFFGEGSRLTVL.

V usage is TRBV7-6 and J usage is TRBJ2-1, with 10 bases matching TRBD2. This CDR3 contains 15 residues. The germline gives CDR1 SGHVS, CDR2 FNYEAQ. J gave up 6 bases and V 8 bases, and 10 bases lay outside the gene matches. The CDR3 protein is CASRLSGGKGNEQFF. The DNA of the CDR3 is TGTGCCAGCCGCCTTAGCGGGGGGAAAGGCAATGAGCAGTTCTTC.

The rearrangement uses TRBV5-4 and TRBJ2-1, with a weak D call TRBD2 (6 bases). This CDR3 has 14 amino acids. Trimming left V 4 bases short and J 6 bases short, with 14 bases between. Germline CDR1 SGHNT, CDR2 YYREEE (reference sequence). This CDR3 is CASSPEGRSNEQFF. The DNA for the CDR3 is TGTGCCAGCAGCCCGGAGGGTAGAAGCAATGAGCAGTTCTTC.

This chain uses TRBV7-2 with TRBJ2-5; D possibly corresponds to TRBD2 (6 bases). Per the germline V gene, CDR1 is SGHTA and CDR2 is FQGNSA. There are 15 residues in the CDR3. The V end lost 5 bases, the J end lost 5 bases, and 18 bases lay between the germline ends. CDR3 residues: CASSIQGLGSETQYF. The DNA of the CDR3 is TGTGCCAGCAGCATTCAGGGACTGGGGTCGGAGACCCAGTACTTC. Using reference TRBV7-2 and TRBJ2-5 for the parts outside the CDR3, the full variable domain is GAGVSQSPSNKVTEKGKDVELRCDPISGHTALYWYRQSLGQGLEFLIYFQGNSAPDKSGLPSDRFSAERTGGSVSTLTIQRTQQEDSAVYLCASSIQGLGSETQYFGPGTRLLVL.

This chain links TRBV2 with TRBJ2-2; D is possibly TRBD1 (6 bases). The CDR3 extends over 15 amino acids. V shed 6 bases and J shed 2 bases, with 13 bases lying between them. CDR1 and CDR2 (germline): SNHLY, FYNNEI. In nucleotides, the CDR3 is TGTGCCAGCAGCGGTCGACAGGTTAACACCGGGGAGCTGTTTTTT. It encodes CASSGRQVNTGELFF. The whole variable domain, remainder taken from reference TRBV2 and TRBJ2-2, is EPEVTQTPSHQVTQMGQEVILRCVPISNHLYFYWYRQILGQKVEFLVSFYNNEISEKSEIFDDQFSVERPDGSNFTLKIRSTKLEDSAMYFCASSGRQVNTGELFFGEGSRLTVL.

The V gene is TRBV7-2, the J gene TRBJ2-2; possibly TRBD1 for D (6 bases). V lost 5 bases, J lost 7 bases, and 20 bases lay in between. Germline CDR1 and CDR2: SGHTA and FQGNSA. This CDR3 is built from 16 residues. The DNA of the CDR3 is TGTGCCAGCAGCCGCCTTACAGGGAGTGGTGGCGGGGAGCTGTTTTTT. Amino acids: CASSRLTGSGGGELFF.

This chain joins TRBV28 and TRBJ1-2; TRBD1 matches 8 bases. V dropped 4 bases and J dropped 7; count of bases not matched to a gene: 8. The germline V gene has CDR1 MDHEN and CDR2 SYDVKM. The CDR3 sequence is 14 residues long. In DNA form, the CDR3 reads TGTGCCAGCAGTTCCTTGGACAGGGAGGGTGGCTACACCTTC. Residues: CASSSLDREGGYTF.

This clone occurred a few times. This chain connects TRBV6-5 to TRBJ1-5; weak D call: TRBD1 (5 bases). This CDR3 is 13 amino acids long. The V end lost 9 bases, the J end lost 3 bases, and 12 bases lay between the germline ends. In germline, CDR1 is MNHEY, CDR2 SVGAGI. Here the CDR3 reads CASRDSLNQPQHF. The CDR3 nucleotides read TGTGCCAGTAGAGACAGCCTCAATCAGCCCCAGCATTTT.

The rearrangement links TRBV1 to TRBJ2-2; the tabulated D call, TRBD2, remains unverified against the DNA. TRBV1 is classified as a pseudogene. The CDR3 has 18 residues. CDR3 amino acids: CTSSLKPPGLMNTGELFF. DNA for the CDR3: TGCACCAGCAGCCTTAAACCCCCGGGACTAATGAACACCGGGGAGCTGTTTTTT.

This clone was picked up a small number of times. This rearrangement joins TRBV15 to TRBJ1-5; D remains ambiguous. The CDR3 loop spans 12 amino acids. CDR1 is LNHNV, CDR2 YYDKDF, per germline (reference sequence). The V end lost 5 bases, the J end lost 3 bases, and 5 bases lay between the germline ends. CDR3 in DNA: TGTGCCACCAGCCGGGACAATCAGCCCCAGCATTTT. Translated: CATSRDNQPQHF.

The chain joins TRBV5-1 to TRBJ1-4, with TRBD1 identical over 9 bases. V lost 4 bases and J lost 8; bases outside the gene matches: 15. The CDR3 runs 17 residues. Germline loops: CDR1 SGHRS, CDR2 YFSETQ. CDR3 in DNA: TGCGCCAGCAGCCTAGTCCCGGGACAGGGATTTGGGGAAAAACTGTTTTTT. This translates into CASSLVPGQGFGEKLFF.

The V gene is TRBV11-2, the J gene TRBJ2-7, with TRBD1 matching over 7 bases. The CDR3 runs 14 residues. Trimming removed 6 bases from V and 5 bases from J; junction bases left unmatched: 10. Germline V CDR1 and CDR2: SGHAT, FQNNGV. The DNA of the CDR3 is TGTGCCAGCAGTCATCAGGGGGTCTGGAACGAGCAGTACTTC. Its protein is CASSHQGVWNEQYF. The entire variable domain, with the rest obtained from reference TRBV11-2 and TRBJ2-7, is as follows: EAGVAQSPRYKIIEKRQSVAFWCNPISGHATLYWYQQILGQGPKLLIQFQNNGVVDDSQLPKDRFSAERLKGVDSTLKIQPAKLEDSAVYLCASSHQGVWNEQYFGPGTRLTVT.

The genes are TRBV30 and TRBJ1-1; D is unclear. Trimming stripped 0 bases from V and 3 bases from J, with 5 bases between. The CDR3 totals 12 residues. Germline CDR1 GTSNPN, CDR2 SVGIG (reference sequence). Written as DNA, the CDR3 is TGTGCCTGGAGTGTCTCAGACACTGAAGCTTTCTTT. Translated, it gives CAWSVSDTEAFF.

This clone has just a few counts. The rearrangement uses TRBV4-2 and TRBJ2-7; D is uncertain. This CDR3 contains 12 residues. Germline V gene lookup returns CDR1 LGHNA and CDR2 YNFKEQ. The V end lost 4 bases, the J end lost 0 bases, and 4 bases lay between the germline ends. The CDR3 DNA sequence: TGTGCCAGCAGCCGGAGCTCCTACGAGCAGTACTTC. This translates into CASSRSSYEQYF.

The chain carries TRBV4-3 and TRBJ2-3, with 8 nucleotides matching TRBD2. The CDR3 is made up of 22 amino acids. Trimming removed 0 bases from V and 0 bases from J; junction bases left unmatched: 20. Germline V gene data show CDR1 as LGHNA and CDR2 as YSLEER. The CDR3 DNA reads TGCGCCAGCAGCCAAGATTTGCTGGGTCTAGCGGGCCTTAGGGATAGCACAGATACGCAGTATTTT. Protein: CASSQDLLGLAGLRDSTDTQYF.

This clone came up a few times. The chain links TRBV2 to TRBJ2-2, with D tentatively TRBD2 (5 bases). Per the germline V gene, CDR1 is SNHLY and CDR2 is FYNNEI. V dropped 6 bases and J dropped 13 bases, with 27 bases sitting between them. The CDR3 length is 16 residues. The CDR3 bases are TGTGCCAGCAGCGAGGGAAGGGCTAGTCTCAATAAGGGGCTGTTTTTT. Its translation is CASSEGRASLNKGLFF.

The genes are TRBV27 and TRBJ2-2, with a tentative D call TRBD2 (5 bases). CDR1 is MNHEY and CDR2 is SMNVEV in the germline V gene (reference sequence). The CDR3 contains 14 residues. V lost 6 bases to trimming and J lost 4 bases, with 12 bases between them. This chain's CDR3 is CASRLRGITGELFF. The CDR3 region has the DNA TGTGCCAGCAGACTAAGAGGGATCACCGGGGAGCTGTTTTTT.

The sample holds one count of this clone. This sequence joins TRBV18 and TRBJ2-3; TRBD1 agrees at 12 bases. There are 15 residues in the CDR3. Germline values: CDR1 KGHSH, CDR2 LQKENI. V lost 3 bases and J lost 6; bases outside the gene matches: 4. The CDR3 is CASSPGDRGPDTQYF. CDR3 nucleotide sequence: TGTGCCAGCTCACCGGGGGACAGGGGGCCGGATACGCAGTATTTT.

The gene calls are TRBV6-1 and TRBJ2-3, with 7 positions matching TRBD1. Unmatched junction bases numbered 3, after V lost 6 bases and J lost 3 bases. In germline, CDR1 is MNHNS, CDR2 SASEGT. This CDR3 has 13 amino acids. The CDR3 region is CASRSTGTDTQYF. CDR3 sequence (DNA): TGTGCCAGCAGATCGACAGGGACAGATACGCAGTATTTT.

The chain has TRBV11-2 and TRBJ2-6; TRBD1 might be the D (6 bases). Germline V gene data show CDR1 as SGHAT and CDR2 as FQNNGV. Trimming pared 8 bases from V and 0 bases from J, leaving 14 bases between. CDR3 size: 16 residues. The CDR3 coding sequence is TGTGCCAGCCGCCGAGGACAGAGCTCTGGGGCCAACGTCCTGACTTTC. Residues: CASRRGQSSGANVLTF.